This T cell receptor beta chain was recorded in a study of CD8 T cells in Susac syndrome. Random hexamers served to reverse transcribe about 0.5 to 1 ug RNA. By means of immunoSEQ multiplex PCR, TCR beta CDR3 spanning 54 Vbeta and 13 Jbeta underwent amplification. TCRdb itself ran the immunoSEQ multiplex PCR reads through MiXCR, one entry per CDR3 protein. The repertoire includes about 190,000 distinct CDR3 sequences, 85% to 95% of them detected once, and approximately 0.098% sits in the top ten. The CDR3 consists of 16 residues. In germline, CDR1 is SEHNR, CDR2 FQNEAQ (reference sequence). The ends were cut back, 1 base at V and 1 base at J, with 11 bases in the middle. Isolation of CD8+ and CD4+ T cells was performed negatively, whereas enrichment of TEMRA cells was done by FACS.

This receptor was identified in a human donor in good health. This chain connects TRBV7-9 to TRBJ1-3; D unresolved. The sample taken for sequencing was CD4+ T cells from PBMCs. The CDR3 nucleotides are TGTGCCAGCAGCTTAGTCGTAAGGGCTTCTGGAAACACCATATATTTT. Protein product: CASSLVVRASGNTIYF.